Each of the 8 T cell receptor beta chains below was sequenced from the same sample in a study of human T cells and chemical hapten exposure. In TCRdb, the RACE reads were re-called with MiXCR into one record per CDR3 protein. The sample records 65,000 to 100,000 distinct CDR3 sequences, less than 8.5% being singletons. As for time point: patch test 2, 6 weeks after DPC sensitization. Sample treatment: therapeutic diphenylcyclopropenone sensitization with weekly scalp DPC. The specimen was whole blood, collected in connection with sensitization to the hapten diphenylcyclopropenone (DPC). The receptor set was obtained from a woman in her thirties with alopecia areata. Some clones in this sample may be carry-over from other donors' samples.

This chain connects TRBV7-9 to TRBJ2-5; no clear D. Germline loops: CDR1 SEHNR, CDR2 FQNEAQ (reference sequence). The V gene lost 5 bases and the J gene lost 1 base, with 20 bases spanning the gap. CDR3 length: 17 amino acids. The CDR3 sequence: CASSNPPVTGTQETQYF. DNA of the CDR3: TGTGCCAGCAGCAACCCCCCGGTTACGGGCACCCAAGAGACCCAGTACTTC.

This clonotype was detected many times. The chain links TRBV7-9 to TRBJ1-6; D might be TRBD1 (6 bases). CDR1 is SEHNR, CDR2 FQNEAQ, per germline (reference sequence). The V end lost 6 bases, the J end lost 7 bases, and 7 bases lay between the germline ends. This CDR3 has 12 residues. The CDR3 reads CASSQGNSPLHF. The CDR3 DNA reads TGTGCCAGCAGTCAGGGGAATTCACCCCTCCACTTT. Full variable domain (rest looked up from reference TRBV7-9 and TRBJ1-6): DTGVSQNPRHKITKRGQNVTFRCDPISEHNRLYWYRQTLGQGPEFLTYFQNEAQLEKSRLLSDRFSAERPKGSFSTLEIQRTEQGDSAMYLCASSQGNSPLHFGNGTRLTVT.

This clonotype has just a few counts. J is TRBJ1-2 and V is TRBV2; D remains ambiguous. This CDR3 spans 13 amino acids. The V gene lost 5 bases and the J gene lost 8 bases, with 15 bases spanning the gap. The V gene's germline CDR1 is SNHLY and CDR2 FYNNEI. CDR3 DNA: TGTGCCAGCAGTCGGGAGCTCTATGTGGGCTACACCTTC. Translating it yields CASSRELYVGYTF.

The genes are TRBV10-2 and TRBJ1-1; D unclear. CDR3 size: 14 residues. CDR1 WSHSY and CDR2 SAAADI come from the germline V gene. Trimming took 3 bases from V and 0 from J, leaving 8 bases between them. This CDR3 is CASSDPIMNTEAFF. In DNA form, the CDR3 reads TGCGCCAGCAGTGATCCTATCATGAACACTGAAGCTTTCTTT.

This clonotype was seen a handful of times. The genes are TRBV9 and TRBJ1-1; D remains ambiguous. The CDR3 contains 16 residues. The germline V and J ends were trimmed by 1 base and 0 bases, with 13 bases remaining between them. Germline V gene data show CDR1 as SGDLS and CDR2 as YYNGEE. DNA for the CDR3: TGTGCCAGCAGCGTAAACAGCGACAACATGAACACTGAAGCTTTCTTT. It encodes CASSVNSDNMNTEAFF.

This clonotype was observed many times. V and J are TRBV14 and TRBJ2-7; 9 nucleotides align to TRBD1. V dropped 3 bases and J dropped 6; count of bases not matched to a gene: 6. Germline V gene data show CDR1 as SGHDN and CDR2 as FVKESK. CDR3 length: 14 residues. CDR3 bases: TGTGCCAGCAGCCATGTGACAGGGGGTGGCGAGCAGTACTTC. Translating gives CASSHVTGGGEQYF.

This clonotype was seen many times. The chain recombines TRBV27 with TRBJ2-7; TRBD2 agrees at 8 bases. The germline V gene has CDR1 MNHEY and CDR2 SMNVEV (reference sequence). The CDR3 contains 17 residues. V lost 8 bases to trimming and J lost 0 bases; unmatched junction nucleotides: 15. CDR3: CASSSPGGGHYSYEQYF. The DNA of the CDR3 is TGTGCCAGCTCCTCTCCGGGCGGGGGGCACTACTCCTACGAGCAGTACTTC.

The gene calls are TRBV29-1 and TRBJ2-3, with D hard to call. The V and J ends lost 4 bases and 3 bases respectively, with 8 bases between them. Germline V gene sequence: CDR1 SQVTM, CDR2 ANQGSEA. The CDR3 loop spans 12 amino acids. The CDR3: CSVVPETDTQYF. The CDR3, as DNA: TGCAGCGTTGTGCCCGAGACAGATACGCAGTATTTT.